The TCR beta chain described here comes from a study of T cell changes during pregnancy in multiple sclerosis. Libraries were prepared by immunoSEQ multiplex PCR; TCRdb keeps only in-frame clonotypes and omits some of them. Of roughly 69,000 clones in the sample, around 90% were seen once. This TCR derives from a female donor with multiple sclerosis, enrolled in a pregnancy study. The source was peripheral blood, collected in the third trimester of pregnancy.

CDR3 protein: CASSWDRGPPEAFF. CDR3 in DNA: TGTGCCAGCAGCTGGGACAGGGGGCCCCCTGAAGCTTTCTTT. The chain is built from TRBV6-5 and TRBJ1-1, with 12 positions matching TRBD1. V lost 6 bases and J lost 6; bases outside the gene matches: 5. The germline CDR1 and CDR2 sequences are MNHEY and SVGAGI. This CDR3 has 14 residues.